These T cell receptor beta chains were read from a single sample in a study of blood T cell repertoires in COVID-19. Only in-frame clones appear in the TCRdb table, and some are missing; sequencing was by immunoSEQ multiplex PCR. The table includes a few hundred thousand clones, roughly 84% detected once. The sequenced sample was PBMCs or T cells enriched from blood (not recorded which). The receptors derive from a woman in her thirties who had recovered from COVID-19. Each CDR3 is given with its conserved first and last residue. D genes are given only for firm matches. Clone size is not always given. Where it is, it says once, few, many or a class for expanded clones.

D,V,J,size,DNA,CDR3
TRBD1,TRBV5-1,TRBJ2-3,NA,TGCGCCAGCAGTTCCGGGACAGCAACAGATACGCAGTATTTT,CASSSGTATDTQYF
TRBD2,TRBV10-3,TRBJ2-7,NA,TGTGCCATCCGCGGGGGACTCGAGCAGTACTTC,CAIRGGLEQYF
NA,TRBV4-3,TRBJ2-1,few,TGCGCCAGCAGCCAAGATTTCGCGGGACAGCCCTACAATGAGCAGTTCTTC,CASSQDFAGQPYNEQFF
NA,TRBV19,TRBJ2-4,NA,TGTGCCAGTAGTATGGAGGGTCTAGGCAAAAACATTCAGTACTTC,CASSMEGLGKNIQYF
NA,TRBV5-4,TRBJ2-2,NA,TGTGCCAGCAGCCAGACAGGCACCAAGGGGGAGCTGTTTTTT,CASSQTGTKGELFF
NA,TRBV4-1,TRBJ2-7,NA,TGCGCCAGCAGCCAAGAACACGGGTTGCGGCAGTACTTC,CASSQEHGLRQYF
TRBD2,TRBV6-5,TRBJ2-1,NA,TGTGCCAGCAGTTACTCTTTCCCAGCGGGGAACAATGAGCAGTTCTTC,CASSYSFPAGNNEQFF
NA,TRBV6-5,TRBJ2-3,NA,TGTGCCAGCAGTCCGGGGGTCACAGATACGCAGTATTTT,CASSPGVTDTQYF
TRBD1,TRBV13,TRBJ1-4,NA,TGTGCCAGCAGCCCAGACCGGACAGGGGGCTCCACTAATGAAAAACTGTTTTTT,CASSPDRTGGSTNEKLFF
TRBD1,TRBV19,TRBJ2-7,NA,TGTGCCAGTAGTATAACCGGGACAGGGGCTGGGTACGAGCAGTACTTC,CASSITGTGAGYEQYF
NA,TRBV28,TRBJ2-7,NA,TGTGCCAGCAGTCACCTGGGGGCGGACCGTTCCTACGAGCAGTACTTC,CASSHLGADRSYEQYF
NA,TRBV3-1/TRBV3-2,TRBJ2-7,NA,TGTGCCAGCAGCCCGATACAGGGATCCTACGAGCAGTACTTC,CASSPIQGSYEQYF
NA,TRBV29-1,TRBJ1-2,NA,TGCAGCGTTGCGCAGGAGGCTAACTATGGCTACACCTTC,CSVAQEANYGYTF
NA,TRBV12-5,TRBJ1-1,NA,TGTGCTAGTGGTCCTGGTAGTGAAGCTTTCTTT,CASGPGSEAFF
TRBD1,TRBV6-5,TRBJ1-4,once,TGTGCCAGCAGTAGGACAGGGTGGAATGAAAAACTGTTTTTT,CASSRTGWNEKLFF
TRBD2,TRBV7-9,TRBJ2-1,NA,TGTGCCAGCAGCTTAGCGTGGAGCGGGGATTCCTACAATGAGCAGTTCTTC,CASSLAWSGDSYNEQFF
TRBD1,TRBV27,TRBJ1-1,NA,TGTGCCAGCAGTCTAGACAGGGGTAACACTGAAGCTTTCTTT,CASSLDRGNTEAFF
TRBD2,TRBV28,TRBJ2-2,NA,TGTGCCAGCAGTCCGGGACTAGCGGGACCCTTTAACACCGGGGAGCTGTTTTTT,CASSPGLAGPFNTGELFF
TRBD1,TRBV29-1,TRBJ1-2,NA,TGCAGCGTCTCAGGGGGCGGCGGCTACACCTTC,CSVSGGGGYTF
NA,TRBV15,TRBJ1-3,NA,TGTGCCACCAGCAGAGACTCGGGAAACACCATATATTTT,CATSRDSGNTIYF
NA,TRBV2,TRBJ1-1,NA,TGTGCCAGCAGTGAAGAAGTTATAGGGGTATTGCGGTCGACTGAAGCTTTCTTT,CASSEEVIGVLRSTEAFF
TRBD1,TRBV5-4,TRBJ2-5,NA,TGTGCCAGCAGCTGGACAGGACGGCAGGAGACCCAGTACTTC,CASSWTGRQETQYF